These 13 T cell receptor beta chains originate from one sample sequenced in a study of OX40 agonist ivuxolimab in advanced cancers. TCRdb's table, derived via immunoSEQ multiplex PCR, lists solely in-frame clones and lacks some. The sample has about 69,000 clones, approximately 90% seen once; the top ten hold 0.25% to 0.3%. Sequenced material: CD4+ or CD8+ T cells sorted from blood, taken in a trial of the OX40 agonist ivuxolimab. The source is an adult with an advanced solid tumor such as melanoma, head and neck, liver or kidney cancer.

This clone was recorded only once. The V call is TRBV2, the J call TRBJ2-3, with 12 bases matching TRBD2. Germline assignment: CDR1 SNHLY and CDR2 FYNNEI. Trimming cost V 7 bases and J 4 bases; bases outside gene matches: 6. The CDR3 loop spans 15 amino acids. CDR3 DNA: TGTGCCAGCACCCCGACTAGCGGGAGCCCAGATACGCAGTATTTT. Its translation: CASTPTSGSPDTQYF. The complete variable domain, with remaining parts taken from reference TRBV2 and TRBJ2-3, reads EPEVTQTPSHQVTQMGQEVILRCVPISNHLYFYWYRQILGQKVEFLVSFYNNEISEKSEIFDDQFSVERPDGSNFTLKIRSTKLEDSAMYFCASTPTSGSPDTQYFGPGTRLTVL.

The CDR3 DNA sequence: TGTGCCAGCAGCTTGGCAGGTGCAGGTTACAATGAGCAGTTCTTC. Protein sequence: CASSLAGAGYNEQFF. This chain joins TRBV5-6 and TRBJ2-1; no clear D. The germline gives CDR1 SGHDT, CDR2 YYEEEE. Trimming left V 0 bases short and J 4 bases short, with 11 bases between. This CDR3 region has 15 residues.

The chain joins TRBV10-3 to TRBJ1-5, with TRBD1 identical over 9 bases. J lost 6 bases, V lost 10 bases, and 7 bases had no gene match. The germline CDR1 and CDR2 sequences are ENHRY and SYGVKD. This CDR3 is built from 13 residues. CDR3 nucleotide sequence: TGTGCCACCGGGGACAGGGTGGGTCAGCCCCAGCATTTT. It codes for CATGDRVGQPQHF.

The CDR3 DNA is TGTGCCAGCAGTACCTCCGGGTCTTACATCGAGCAGTACTTC. Translating gives CASSTSGSYIEQYF. The chain uses TRBV5-4 and TRBJ2-7; no clear D gene. Germline assignment: CDR1 SGHNT and CDR2 YYREEE (reference sequence). The ends were cut back, 5 bases at V and 6 bases at J, with 18 bases in the middle. The CDR3 is 14 amino acids.

The chain links TRBV5-1 to TRBJ2-2; D is uncertain. Germline V gene data show CDR1 as SGHRS and CDR2 as YFSETQ. This CDR3 has 12 amino acids. The V end lost 5 bases, the J end lost 5 bases, and 7 bases lay between the germline ends. DNA of the CDR3: TGCGCCAGCAGGCGGTCTACCGGGGAGCTGTTTTTT. Translation: CASRRSTGELFF.

The genes are TRBV19 and TRBJ2-7; no clear D gene. The V end was cut by 4 bases, the J end by 4 bases, with 14 bases between. The CDR3 is made up of 14 amino acids. Germline V gene data show CDR1 as LNHDA and CDR2 as SQIVND (reference sequence). The CDR3 is CASSTAWSLYEQYF. CDR3 nucleotides: TGTGCCAGTAGTACTGCCTGGTCCCTGTACGAGCAGTACTTC.

The sample holds a few counts of this clone. The chain carries TRBV11-1 and TRBJ1-5, with D uncertain. With 3 bases removed from V and 0 bases from J, the gap between germline ends came to 3 bases. The CDR3 contains 13 residues. Germline CDR1 and CDR2: SGHAT and FQDESV (reference sequence). The CDR3 sequence: CASSFGSNQPQHF. CDR3 bases: TGTGCCAGCAGCTTCGGTAGCAATCAGCCCCAGCATTTT.

The chain employs TRBV5-1 and TRBJ2-7; D is unresolved. CDR1 and CDR2 from the germline V gene are SGHRS and YFSETQ. The length of the CDR3 is 14 residues. V lost 4 bases to trimming and J lost 3 bases, with 14 bases between them. In nucleotides, the CDR3 is TGCGCCAGCAGCCCGGCCTTAGGAAACTACGAGCAGTACTTC. Protein product: CASSPALGNYEQYF.

J is TRBJ2-7 and V is TRBV28; D call uncertain. Trimming stripped 7 bases from V and 4 bases from J, with 2 bases between. The germline gives CDR1 MDHEN, CDR2 SYDVKM. This CDR3 is built from 9 residues. CDR3 DNA sequence: TGTGCCAGCAATTACGAGCAGTACTTC. Translated, it gives CASNYEQYF.

Here the CDR3 reads CASSPGTTNYGYTF. CDR3 bases: TGTGCCAGCAGTCCAGGGACCACTAACTATGGCTACACCTTC. The genes are TRBV6-4 and TRBJ1-2, with D possibly being TRBD1 (5 bases). Germline CDR1 MRHNA, CDR2 SNTAGT. This CDR3 is 14 amino acids long. The V end lost 5 bases, the J end lost 0 bases, and 10 bases lay between the germline ends.

V gene TRBV7-1 combines with J gene TRBJ1-2, with D hard to call. TRBV7-1 is placed among ORFs of uncertain function. V lost 5 bases and J 4 bases, leaving 17 bases between the germline ends. The CDR3 is 15 residues long. Written as DNA, the CDR3 is TGTGCCAGCAGCCCCCGAAGAGGCCCCATCTATGGCTACACCTTC. Its protein is CASSPRRGPIYGYTF.

The V gene is TRBV10-3, the J gene TRBJ1-3; D not resolved. This CDR3 spans 13 amino acids. The ends were cut back, 9 bases at V and 0 bases at J, with 9 bases in the middle. Germline V gene sequence: CDR1 ENHRY, CDR2 SYGVKD. CDR3 DNA: TGTGCCATGCACTCGAGCTCTGGAAACACCATATATTTT. Encoded protein: CAMHSSSGNTIYF.

This sequence joins TRBV27 and TRBJ2-5, with 8 bases aligning to TRBD2. V was pared by 2 bases and J by 5 bases, with 4 bases of the junction left unmatched. Germline CDR1 reads MNHEY; CDR2 reads SMNVEV (reference sequence). The length of the CDR3 is 14 residues. The CDR3 region has the DNA TGTGCCAGCAGTTTAAGCGGGAGCAGGGAGACCCAGTACTTC. Protein sequence: CASSLSGSRETQYF.